This TCR beta chain was captured in a study of blood T cell repertoires in COVID-19. Clones were sequenced by immunoSEQ multiplex PCR, and TCRdb holds only the in-frame ones, with some missing. This table holds approximately 50,000 clones, around 90% found once. CDR1 is LGHNA and CDR2 is YNFKEQ in the germline V gene. The trim removed 5 bases at V and 4 bases at J, leaving 8 bases unmatched. The CDR3 loop spans 14 amino acids. This receptor was identified in a man in his fifties with active COVID-19. This rearrangement joins TRBV4-2 to TRBJ2-7; 7 nucleotides align to TRBD2. Source material: peripheral blood. CDR3 coding DNA: TGTGCCAGCAGCTGGGAGGGAGGGGATTACGAGCAGTACTTC. It encodes CASSWEGGDYEQYF.